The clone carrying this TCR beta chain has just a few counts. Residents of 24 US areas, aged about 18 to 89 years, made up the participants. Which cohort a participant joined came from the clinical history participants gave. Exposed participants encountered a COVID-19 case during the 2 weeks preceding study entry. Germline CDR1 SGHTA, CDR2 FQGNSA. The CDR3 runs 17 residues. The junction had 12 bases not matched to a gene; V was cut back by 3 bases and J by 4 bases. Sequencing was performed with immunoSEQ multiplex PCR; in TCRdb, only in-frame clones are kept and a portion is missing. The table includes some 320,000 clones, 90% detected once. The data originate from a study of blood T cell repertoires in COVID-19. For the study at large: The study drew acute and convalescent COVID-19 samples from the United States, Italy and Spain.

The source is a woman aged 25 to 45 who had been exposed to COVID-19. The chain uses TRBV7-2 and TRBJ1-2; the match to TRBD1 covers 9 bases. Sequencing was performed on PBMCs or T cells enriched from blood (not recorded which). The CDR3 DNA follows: TGTGCCAGCAGCTTTGGACAGGGGTTGAACCGTGGCTATGGCTACACCTTC. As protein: CASSFGQGLNRGYGYTF.